This is a list of T cell receptor beta chains from one sample in a study of blood T cells in healthy people across ages. TCRdb reprocessed the 5' RACE reads with MiXCR, giving one entry per CDR3 protein. In the table there are approximately 800,000 distinct CDR3 sequences, about 62% of which are singletons. The source material was blood. These receptor sequences come from a man younger than 45 in good health. CDR3s include the opening cysteine and the closing phenylalanine or tryptophan.

TRBJ2-1 15 TRBV10-3 CATGDGQSSYNEQFF
TRBJ2-7 12 TRBV29-1 CSVARDTYEQYF
TRBJ2-1 15 TRBV7-3 CASSSGTGLKNEQFF
TRBJ1-2 18 TRBV5-6 CASSSPSRGVRSHYGYTF
TRBJ1-2 15 TRBV7-2 CASSLVAGGDYGYTF
TRBJ2-5 12 TRBV29-1 CSVELGGETQYF
TRBJ2-1 16 TRBV6-2/TRBV6-3 CASSYRGTSGPAEQFF
TRBJ1-1 17 TRBV6-6 CASSYSRAGVYDTEAFF
TRBJ1-1 15 TRBV3-1 CGSSPSEVMNTEAFF
TRBJ2-2 13 TRBV7-2 CASSPVWGGELFF
TRBJ1-1 15 TRBV6-2/TRBV6-3 CASRESGAGSTEAFF
TRBJ1-5 15 TRBV25-1 CASSEYGWQGQPQHF
NA 16 TRBV7-8 CASSLRGGASYNEQFF
TRBJ1-2 13 TRBV29-1 CSVVSGGAGVYTF
TRBJ2-1 14 TRBV6-5 CASSYWSTGNEQFF
TRBJ2-1 15 TRBV20-1 CSAREGLAGVAEQFF
TRBJ2-7 12 TRBV29-1 CSVVAPTYEQYF
TRBJ2-1 12 TRBV10-3 CAAGAVYNEQFF
TRBJ1-2 16 TRBV12-3/TRBV12-4 CASSPTTGGLALGYTF
TRBJ2-5 16 TRBV10-2 CASSPLDSYPQETQYF
TRBJ2-7 13 TRBV28 CASRAGGSYEQYF
TRBJ2-7 16 TRBV28 CATSPAGLAAIYEQYF
TRBJ2-7 16 TRBV4-3 CASSQEVGTGVYEQYF
TRBJ1-2 14 TRBV7-2 CASGLLGGFYGYTF
TRBJ1-6 14 TRBV7-2 CASSLGDGNSPLHF
TRBJ2-3 11 TRBV2 CASITTDTQYF
TRBJ1-6 12 TRBV27 CASSLRDSPLHF
NA 15 TRBV7-9 CASSFGGGAYYEQYF
TRBJ1-6 14 TRBV18 CASSPGFYNSPLHF
TRBJ2-1 15 TRBV24-1 CATRDGGTGVNEQFF
TRBJ2-7 13 TRBV7-9 CASSLGSRDEQYF
TRBJ2-5 13 TRBV3-1 CASRRQIQETQYF
TRBJ2-1 15 TRBV4-1 CASSQSAGEYNEQFF
TRBJ2-3 14 TRBV5-1 CASSLASLGDTQYF
TRBJ2-5 12 TRBV2 CASSILQETQYF
TRBJ2-5 13 TRBV20-1 CSAPLRGGETQYF
TRBJ1-2 12 TRBV4-2 CASGDSNYGYTF
TRBJ2-1 15 TRBV7-2 CASSLSRQGDNEQFF
TRBJ2-7 17 TRBV10-3 CAIRVFPPAGASYEQYF
TRBJ2-3 12 TRBV7-2 CASSRERDTQYF
TRBJ1-2 17 TRBV7-2 CANSLRGGTGSSYGYTF
TRBJ2-7 12 TRBV2 CASSLLGFEQYF
TRBJ2-7 15 TRBV9 CASSVDGGRTYEQYF
NA 14 TRBV7-2 CASSLPGSYNEQYF
TRBJ2-3 15 TRBV7-2 CASSTRGGSTDTQYF
TRBJ2-1 14 TRBV11-2 CASSLDFQAREQFF
TRBJ1-1 17 TRBV5-1 CASSLRGTGVQETEAFF
NA 17 TRBV20-1 CSASQGTSGSNIYEQYF
TRBJ2-6 17 TRBV4-1 CASSQGMQGNRANVLTF
NA 12 TRBV6-5 CASSPRMGEQYF
TRBJ2-7 11 TRBV29-1 CSVGTLYEQYF
TRBJ1-4 14 TRBV7-9 CASSLGHGNEKLFF
TRBJ1-2 17 TRBV4-2 CASSPTGTPELNYGYTF
TRBJ2-7 15 TRBV18 CASSPGPGGTGEQYF
TRBJ2-3 13 TRBV10-3 CAISDSGTDTQYF
TRBJ2-3 12 TRBV20-1 CSANPSTDTQYF
TRBJ1-2 15 TRBV7-2 CASSAARGPGYGYTF
NA 16 TRBV6-6 CASSYSGEAFQETQYF
NA 16 TRBV9 CASSVRDSYSLETQYF
TRBJ1-2 13 TRBV9 CASSDRDNYGYTF